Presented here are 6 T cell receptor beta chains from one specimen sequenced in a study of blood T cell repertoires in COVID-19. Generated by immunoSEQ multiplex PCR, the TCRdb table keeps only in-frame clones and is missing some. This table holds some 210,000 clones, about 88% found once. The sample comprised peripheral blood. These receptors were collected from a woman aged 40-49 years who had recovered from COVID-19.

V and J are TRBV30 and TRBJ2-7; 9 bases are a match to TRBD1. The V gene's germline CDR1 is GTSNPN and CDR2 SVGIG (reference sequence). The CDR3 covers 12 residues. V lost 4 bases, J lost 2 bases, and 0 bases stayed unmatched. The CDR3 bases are TGTGCCTGGAACAGGGGGCCCTACGAGCAGTACTTC. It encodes CAWNRGPYEQYF.

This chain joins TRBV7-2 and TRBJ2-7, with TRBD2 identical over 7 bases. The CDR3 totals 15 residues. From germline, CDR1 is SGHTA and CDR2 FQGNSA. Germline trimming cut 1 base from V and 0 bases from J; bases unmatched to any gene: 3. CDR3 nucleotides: TGTGCCAGCAGCTTAGGGGCGGGAGACTCCTACGAGCAGTACTTC. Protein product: CASSLGAGDSYEQYF.

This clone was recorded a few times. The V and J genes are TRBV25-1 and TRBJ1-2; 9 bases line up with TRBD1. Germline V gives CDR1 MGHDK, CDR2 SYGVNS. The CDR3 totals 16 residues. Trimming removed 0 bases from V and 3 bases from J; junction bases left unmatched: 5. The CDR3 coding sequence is TGTGCCAGCAGTGAATATTTGGGACAGGGTGACTATGGCTACACCTTC. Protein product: CASSEYLGQGDYGYTF.

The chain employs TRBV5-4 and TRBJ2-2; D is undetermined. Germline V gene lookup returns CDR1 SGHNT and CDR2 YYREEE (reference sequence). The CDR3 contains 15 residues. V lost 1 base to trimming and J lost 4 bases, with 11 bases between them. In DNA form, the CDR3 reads TGTGCCAGCAGCTTGCCTGGGCCCCGCACCGGGGAGCTGTTTTTT. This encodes CASSLPGPRTGELFF. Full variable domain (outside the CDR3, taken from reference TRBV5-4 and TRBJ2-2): ETGVTQSPTHLIKTRGQQVTLRCSSQSGHNTVSWYQQALGQGPQFIFQYYREEENGRGNFPPRFSGLQFPNYSSELNVNALELDDSALYLCASSLPGPRTGELFFGEGSRLTVL.

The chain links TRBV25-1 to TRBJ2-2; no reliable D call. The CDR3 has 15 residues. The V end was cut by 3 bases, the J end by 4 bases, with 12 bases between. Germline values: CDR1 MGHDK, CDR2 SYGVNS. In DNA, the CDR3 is TGTGCCAGCAGTGAGTCGTGGGCTCGCACCGGGGAGCTGTTTTTT. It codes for CASSESWARTGELFF.

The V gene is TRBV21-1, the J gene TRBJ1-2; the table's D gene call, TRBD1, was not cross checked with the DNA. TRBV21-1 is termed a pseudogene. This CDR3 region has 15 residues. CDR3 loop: CASSKIGQGAHGYTF. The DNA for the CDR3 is TGTGCCAGCAGCAAGATAGGACAGGGGGCGCATGGCTACACCTTC.